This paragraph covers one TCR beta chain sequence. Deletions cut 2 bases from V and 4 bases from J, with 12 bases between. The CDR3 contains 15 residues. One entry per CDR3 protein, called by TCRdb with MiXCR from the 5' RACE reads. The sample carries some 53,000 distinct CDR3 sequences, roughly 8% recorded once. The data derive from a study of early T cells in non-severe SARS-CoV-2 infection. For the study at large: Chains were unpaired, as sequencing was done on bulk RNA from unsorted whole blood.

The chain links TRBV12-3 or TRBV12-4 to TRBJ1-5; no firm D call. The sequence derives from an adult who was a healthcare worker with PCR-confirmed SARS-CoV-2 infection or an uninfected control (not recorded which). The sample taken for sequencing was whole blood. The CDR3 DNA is TGTGCCAGCAGTTTAATGTTCGGATCAAATCAGCCCCAGCATTTT. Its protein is CASSLMFGSNQPQHF.